What follows are 15 T cell receptor beta chains derived from one specimen sequenced in a study of blood T cell repertoires in COVID-19. Only in-frame clones appear in the TCRdb table, and some are missing; sequencing was by immunoSEQ multiplex PCR. The repertoire holds about 140,000 clones, with roughly 90% as singletons. The sample was peripheral blood. Receptor source: a man between 50 and 59 years old with active or convalescent COVID-19.

V usage is TRBV19 and J usage is TRBJ2-1, with a possible D match to TRBD2 (6 bases). This CDR3 spans 14 amino acids. V lost 3 bases to trimming and J lost 3 bases, with 9 bases between them. Germline lookup yields CDR1 LNHDA and CDR2 SQIVND (reference sequence). The CDR3 DNA reads as TGTGCCAGTAGTATTTCGACTAGCTACAATGAGCAGTTCTTC. Translated, it gives CASSISTSYNEQFF.

V is TRBV28 and J is TRBJ2-1, with 9 bases lining up with TRBD2. The CDR3 has 16 residues. CDR1 MDHEN and CDR2 SYDVKM come from the germline V gene. V gave up 7 bases and J gave up 6 bases; unmatched junction bases: 13. CDR3 DNA: TGTGCCAGCAACCCCCCGGGCGGGAGGGCCGCCAATGAGCAGTTCTTC. It yields the protein CASNPPGGRAANEQFF.

This clone was counted a few times. The gene calls are TRBV19 and TRBJ2-7; possible D gene TRBD1, 6 bases. There are 12 residues in the CDR3. With 9 bases removed from V and 4 bases from J, the gap between germline ends came to 13 bases. The germline V gene has CDR1 LNHDA and CDR2 SQIVND (reference sequence). The CDR3 spells CASSGARYEQYF. The CDR3 nucleotides are TGTGCCAGCTCAGGGGCGCGGTACGAGCAGTACTTC.

V gene TRBV11-3 combines with J gene TRBJ2-7; the match to TRBD1 covers 9 bases. The junction had 6 bases not matched to a gene; V was cut back by 5 bases and J by 4 bases. This CDR3 is built from 14 residues. Germline CDR1 is SGHNT and CDR2 is YENEEA. CDR3 nucleotide sequence: TGTGCCAGCAGCGCCGGGACAGGGTATTACGAGCAGTACTTC. Translated: CASSAGTGYYEQYF.

The genes are TRBV28 and TRBJ2-7; 12 bases are shared with TRBD1. Germline V gene lookup returns CDR1 MDHEN and CDR2 SYDVKM. The CDR3 consists of 15 residues. Trimming removed 6 bases from V and 4 bases from J; junction bases left unmatched: 7. CDR3 DNA sequence: TGTGCCAGCAGCATTGGGACAGGGGGCAAATACGAGCAGTACTTC. Protein product: CASSIGTGGKYEQYF.

The chain couples TRBV6-1 to TRBJ2-7; TRBD2 aligns across 7 bases. The CDR3 contains 14 residues. V trimming: 3 bases; J trimming: 2 bases; junction bases outside the gene matches: 4. CDR1 and CDR2 from the germline V gene are MNHNS and SASEGT. CDR3 protein: CASSDGSGPYEQYF. In DNA, the CDR3 is TGTGCCAGCAGTGATGGTAGCGGGCCCTACGAGCAGTACTTC.

CDR3 bases: TGCGCCAGCACCAGGCTGGGGGGGTCGAACACCGGGGAGCTGTTTTTT. Protein sequence: CASTRLGGSNTGELFF. The chain carries TRBV4-1 and TRBJ2-2; 7 nucleotides agree with TRBD2. Germline V gene sequence: CDR1 MGHRA, CDR2 YSYEKL. Unmatched junction bases numbered 8, after V lost 7 bases and J lost 0 bases. CDR3 size: 16 residues.

V gene TRBV6-5 combines with J gene TRBJ1-3; maybe TRBD1 (6 bases). The CDR3 totals 15 residues. The V end lost 6 bases, the J end lost 0 bases, and 12 bases lay between the germline ends. The germline CDR1 and CDR2 sequences are MNHEY and SVGAGI. The chain's CDR3 is CASSPDRFSGNTIYF. For the CDR3, the DNA is TGTGCCAGCAGCCCCGACAGGTTCTCTGGAAACACCATATATTTT.

The chain joins TRBV20-1 to TRBJ1-1; 7 bases are shared with TRBD1. Germline V gene lookup returns CDR1 DFQATT and CDR2 SNEGSKA (reference sequence). This CDR3 is built from 11 residues. V trimming: 7 bases; J trimming: 7 bases; junction bases outside the gene matches: 6. As DNA, the CDR3 is TGCAGTGGAGGGACAGTAATTGAAGCTTTCTTT. Translating gives CSGGTVIEAFF.

Only a few counts were recorded for this clone. The gene calls are TRBV24-1 and TRBJ1-2; perhaps TRBD1 as D (5 bases). The V gene's germline CDR1 is KGHDR and CDR2 SFDVKD. The CDR3 runs to 14 residues. Trimming removed 3 bases at V and 5 bases at J, with 12 bases between. The CDR3 loop is CATSDQGQGYGYTF. Written as DNA, the CDR3 is TGTGCCACCAGTGATCAAGGTCAGGGATATGGCTACACCTTC.

The CDR3 spells CASSLGGQGLTKNIQYF. The CDR3, as DNA: TGTGCCAGCAGCTTAGGTGGACAGGGGTTAACCAAAAACATTCAGTACTTC. The V gene is TRBV11-3, the J gene TRBJ2-4, with 9 bases lining up with TRBD1. Per the germline V gene, CDR1 is SGHNT and CDR2 is YENEEA. V dropped 1 base and J dropped 2; count of bases not matched to a gene: 6. This CDR3 comprises 17 residues.

The chain couples TRBV19 to TRBJ2-6; tentatively, D is TRBD1 (6 bases). This CDR3 comprises 17 residues. CDR1 is LNHDA and CDR2 is SQIVND in the germline V gene (reference sequence). Between the trimmed V and J ends, which lost 3 bases and 0 bases, there was a span of 12 bases. CDR3 bases: TGTGCCAGTAGTATCTTGCCAGGGGCCTCTGGGGCCAACGTCCTGACTTTC. Protein sequence: CASSILPGASGANVLTF. Together with reference TRBV19 and TRBJ2-6, the CDR3 gives the full variable domain: DGGITQSPKYLFRKEGQNVTLSCEQNLNHDAMYWYRQDPGQGLRLIYYSQIVNDFQKGDIAEGYSVSREKKESFPLTVTSAQKNPTAFYLCASSILPGASGANVLTFGAGSRLTVL.

V usage is TRBV11-2 and J usage is TRBJ1-6; no clear D. Germline CDR1 SGHAT, CDR2 FQNNGV. Between the trimmed V and J ends, which lost 5 bases and 9 bases, there was a span of 23 bases. The CDR3 covers 17 residues. CDR3 DNA: TGTGCCAGCAGCCGACAAGAGAGCCTACGGGGTTTTTCACCCCTCCACTTT. Residues: CASSRQESLRGFSPLHF.

V gene TRBV5-1 combines with J gene TRBJ2-3, with 11 positions matching TRBD2. V shed 1 base and J 3 bases; nucleotides not matched to a gene: 4. The germline CDR1 and CDR2 sequences are SGHRS and YFSETQ. This CDR3 has 16 amino acids. The chain's CDR3 is CASSLLAGGQTDTQYF. The CDR3 nucleotides read TGCGCCAGCAGCTTGTTAGCGGGAGGGCAGACAGATACGCAGTATTTT.

V gene TRBV19 combines with J gene TRBJ1-1; TRBD1 aligns across 7 bases. V trimming: 9 bases; J trimming: 0 bases; junction bases outside the gene matches: 7. The V gene's germline CDR1 is LNHDA and CDR2 SQIVND (reference sequence). The CDR3 is made up of 14 amino acids. The CDR3 DNA reads TGTGCCAGCGCCCCCGGGACAGTGAACACTGAAGCTTTCTTT. It specifies CASAPGTVNTEAFF.